This T cell receptor beta chain was sequenced in a study of PD-1 blockade in classical Hodgkin lymphoma. Study-level findings and limits: Patients excluded were those beginning nivolumab under 1 year after ASCT. Differences between repertoires have undefined causes, possibly disease activity or prior therapy. The study found complete responders had baseline diversity similar to newly diagnosed patients.

Some clones are missing from TCRdb's copy, which holds only in-frame ones; the method was immunoSEQ multiplex PCR. The sample yields around 99,000 clones, roughly 76% seen once. Every patient relapsed after autologous stem cell transplantation, and brentuximab vedotin exposure varied. Best responses included complete response and partial response; otherwise, the best response was progressive disease. The CDR3 runs to 14 residues. V shed 5 bases and J 6 bases; nucleotides not matched to a gene: 5. In germline, CDR1 is LNHDA, CDR2 SQIVND (reference sequence). To note about this clone: Its antigen is undetermined.

The source material was peripheral blood mononuclear cells (PBMCs), sampled before the second cycle of nivolumab. The sequence came from a human donor with classical Hodgkin lymphoma. The rearrangement uses TRBV19 and TRBJ1-5, with 9 bases fitting TRBD1. The CDR3 DNA follows: TGTGCCAGTAGTCCCACAGGGGGCCTTCAGCCCCAGCATTTT. Amino acid sequence: CASSPTGGLQPQHF.